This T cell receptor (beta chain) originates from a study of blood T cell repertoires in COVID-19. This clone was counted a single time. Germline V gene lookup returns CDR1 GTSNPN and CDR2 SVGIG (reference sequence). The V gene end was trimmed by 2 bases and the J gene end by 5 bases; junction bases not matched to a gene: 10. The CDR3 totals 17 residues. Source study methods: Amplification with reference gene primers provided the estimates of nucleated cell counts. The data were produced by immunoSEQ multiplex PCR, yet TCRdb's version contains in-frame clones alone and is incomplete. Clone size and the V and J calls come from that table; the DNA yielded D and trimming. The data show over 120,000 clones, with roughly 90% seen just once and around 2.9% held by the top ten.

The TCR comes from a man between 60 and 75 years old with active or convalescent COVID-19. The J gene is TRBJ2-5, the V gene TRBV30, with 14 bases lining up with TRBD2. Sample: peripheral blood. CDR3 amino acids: CAWSLTGLAGGRETQYF. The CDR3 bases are TGTGCCTGGAGTTTAACCGGACTAGCGGGGGGCCGGGAGACCCAGTACTTC.